This T cell receptor (beta chain) was captured by sequencing in a study of blood T cell repertoires in COVID-19. Across the whole study: The analysed material was cDNA or gDNA that came from T cells, B-cell-depleted T cells, or PBMCs.

The CDR3 has 16 residues. The junction had 8 bases not matched to a gene; V was cut back by 3 bases and J by 0 bases. Germline CDR1 is SGHRS and CDR2 is YFSETQ. In the authors' methods: It was from reference gene primer amplification that nucleated cell counts were estimated. Libraries were prepared by immunoSEQ multiplex PCR; TCRdb keeps only in-frame clonotypes and omits some of them. V, J and clone size were drawn from that table, and D and trimming were deduced from the DNA. Among about 120,000 clones listed, around four fifths were seen once. Sequenced sample: peripheral blood. The chain links TRBV5-1 to TRBJ2-7; 8 bases line up with TRBD2. This clonotype originated in a man aged 25-40 years with acute or convalescent COVID-19. The CDR3 sequence: CASSSGGTTFSYEQYF. In nucleotides, the CDR3 is TGCGCCAGCAGCTCGGGAGGGACTACCTTCTCCTACGAGCAGTACTTC.